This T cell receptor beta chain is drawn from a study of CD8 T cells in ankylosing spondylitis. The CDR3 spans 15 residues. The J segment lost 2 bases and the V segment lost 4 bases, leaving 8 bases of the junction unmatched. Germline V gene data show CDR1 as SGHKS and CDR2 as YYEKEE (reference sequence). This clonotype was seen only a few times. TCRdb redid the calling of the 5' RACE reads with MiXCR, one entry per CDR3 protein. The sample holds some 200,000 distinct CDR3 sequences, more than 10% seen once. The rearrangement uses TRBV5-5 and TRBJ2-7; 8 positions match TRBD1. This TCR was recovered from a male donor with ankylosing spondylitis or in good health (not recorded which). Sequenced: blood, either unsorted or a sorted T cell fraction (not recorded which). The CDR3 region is CASSVKDREAYEQYF. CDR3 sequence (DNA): TGTGCCAGCAGCGTCAAGGACAGGGAGGCCTACGAGCAGTACTTC.